The 23 T cell receptor beta chains presented below share a single source sample, sequenced in a study of graft-versus-host responses after intestinal transplantation. These receptors lack a known antigen. TCRdb's copy holds only in-frame clones and misses some; the assay was immunoSEQ multiplex PCR. The table records tens of thousands of clones, about 94% of them present only once. Sequenced here: unstimulated CD4+ T cells sorted from spleen or lymph node cells, sampled before transplant. Receptors originate from a human donor who was the organ donor for an intestinal transplant.

Worth noting for this clone: The same CDR3 can be traced to other DNA sequences in this sample. This chain connects TRBV5-1 to TRBJ2-3, with 10 bases that match TRBD2. This CDR3 is 16 amino acids long. Germline assignment: CDR1 SGHRS and CDR2 YFSETQ. V lost 0 bases, J lost 1 base, and 2 bases stayed unmatched. The CDR3 DNA reads TGCGCCAGCAGCTTGGTTCTAGCGGGGGGCACAGATACGCAGTATTTT. This sequence encodes CASSLVLAGGTDTQYF.

The gene calls are TRBV19 and TRBJ2-1; 16 bases map to TRBD2. In germline, CDR1 is LNHDA, CDR2 SQIVND (reference sequence). There are 18 residues in the CDR3. The junction had 12 bases not matched to a gene; V was cut back by 5 bases and J by 8 bases. The CDR3 region has the DNA TGTGCCAGTAGTCCTCGTCCCGGGACTAGCGGGGGGGCCCATGAGCAGTTCTTC. It is translated as CASSPRPGTSGGAHEQFF.

This chain links TRBV6-4 with TRBJ1-1; a weak D match, TRBD1 (6 bases). This CDR3 is 15 amino acids long. Germline assignment: CDR1 MRHNA and CDR2 SNTAGT. The V end lost 3 bases, the J end lost 5 bases, and 16 bases lay between the germline ends. The CDR3, as DNA: TGTGCCAGCAGTGATGAGGGGGGGCGCCTGACTGAAGCTTTCTTT. Translation gives CASSDEGGRLTEAFF.

This chain links TRBV10-3 with TRBJ1-1, with 8 nucleotides matching TRBD1. Per the germline V gene, CDR1 is ENHRY and CDR2 is SYGVKD. V gave up 5 bases and J gave up 4 bases; unmatched junction bases: 15. CDR3 length equals 17 residues. CDR3 amino acids: CAISSILQGVSGTEAFF. In DNA form, the CDR3 reads TGTGCCATCAGTTCCATATTACAGGGGGTGTCGGGCACTGAAGCTTTCTTT.

The chain uses TRBV2 and TRBJ2-4; unclear D gene. The germline V and J ends were trimmed by 8 bases and 13 bases, with 12 bases remaining between them. The CDR3 runs to 10 residues. Germline CDR1 SNHLY, CDR2 FYNNEI. In nucleotides, the CDR3 is TGTGCCAGCCGTCGGCAATGGCAGTACTTC. It translates to CASRRQWQYF.

The genes are TRBV20-1 and TRBJ2-1, with TRBD2 as a possible D gene (6 bases). The germline V gene encodes CDR1 DFQATT and CDR2 SNEGSKA (reference sequence). The CDR3 covers 11 residues. V dropped 6 bases and J dropped 9 bases, with 12 bases sitting between them. CDR3 sequence (DNA): TGCAGTGCCGCAGGGCGGGGTGAGCAGTTCTTC. As protein: CSAAGRGEQFF.

The gene calls are TRBV18 and TRBJ2-1; D is undetermined. V lost 3 bases and J 3 bases, leaving 12 bases between the germline ends. The CDR3 runs 15 residues. Germline CDR1 reads KGHSH; CDR2 reads LQKENI. The CDR3 region is CASSPVAGDYNEQFF. The CDR3 DNA follows: TGTGCCAGCTCACCGGTCGCAGGAGACTACAATGAGCAGTTCTTC.

The chain joins TRBV5-1 to TRBJ1-1, with 7 positions matching TRBD1. The junction had 6 bases not matched to a gene; V was cut back by 3 bases and J by 1 base. Germline V gene sequence: CDR1 SGHRS, CDR2 YFSETQ. The CDR3 is 15 amino acids. CDR3 in amino acids: CASSSQGRENTEAFF. The DNA for the CDR3 is TGCGCCAGCAGCTCACAGGGGAGGGAGAACACTGAAGCTTTCTTT.

The chain uses TRBV7-9 and TRBJ2-7; 10 bases align to TRBD2. This CDR3 has 17 amino acids. V was pared by 6 bases and J by 4 bases, with 15 bases of the junction left unmatched. Germline CDR1 and CDR2: SEHNR and FQNEAQ (reference sequence). This CDR3 is CASSQSQTSGVIYEQYF. The CDR3 region has the DNA TGTGCCAGCAGTCAATCCCAAACTAGCGGGGTGATATACGAGCAGTACTTC.

The chain links TRBV5-1 to TRBJ2-3, with 7 bases fitting TRBD1. V trimming: 0 bases; J trimming: 2 bases; junction bases outside the gene matches: 6. CDR1 SGHRS and CDR2 YFSETQ come from the germline V gene. The CDR3 has 16 amino acids. The CDR3 DNA reads TGCGCCAGCAGCTTGGCCGGGGACAGACTCACAGATACGCAGTATTTT. Translated, it gives CASSLAGDRLTDTQYF.

This clone was seen only once. V usage is TRBV4-3 and J usage is TRBJ1-6; TRBD1 is a possible D gene (5 bases). V was pared by 0 bases and J by 4 bases, with 10 bases between. The CDR3 has 16 residues. Germline CDR1 is LGHNA and CDR2 is YSLEER. The CDR3 DNA follows: TGCGCCAGCAGCCAAGAAGGCAGGGATTATAATTCACCCCTCCACTTT. This encodes CASSQEGRDYNSPLHF.

The sample holds a few counts of this clone. The V gene is TRBV2, the J gene TRBJ1-1, with a tentative D call TRBD1 (6 bases). CDR3 length: 13 residues. Germline assignment: CDR1 SNHLY and CDR2 FYNNEI. The germline V and J ends were trimmed by 4 bases and 2 bases, with 8 bases remaining between them. The CDR3 DNA follows: TGTGCCAGCAGTGCGACAGGTAACACTGAAGCTTTCTTT. This encodes CASSATGNTEAFF.

The rearrangement links TRBV14 to TRBJ2-7; D is perhaps TRBD1 (7 bases). With 4 bases removed from V and 1 base from J, the gap between germline ends came to 11 bases. This CDR3 is 14 amino acids long. Germline V gives CDR1 SGHDN, CDR2 FVKESK. CDR3 sequence reads: CASSRAGQSYEQYF. The CDR3 region has the DNA TGTGCCAGCAGCCGGGCGGGACAGTCCTACGAGCAGTACTTC.

J is TRBJ1-6 and V is TRBV6-6, with 7 positions matching TRBD1. With 8 bases clipped from V and 7 bases from J, the junction kept 2 bases outside the gene matches. In germline, CDR1 is MNHNY, CDR2 SVGAGI (reference sequence). This CDR3 has 12 residues. In DNA, the CDR3 is TGTGCCAGCCGACAGGGAAATTCACCCCTCCACTTT. Amino acid sequence: CASRQGNSPLHF.

Worth noting for this clone: One end of the junction varies from germline; a read error may be responsible. The chain employs TRBV7-7 and TRBJ2-2, with D perhaps matching TRBD2 (5 bases). Germline V lookup: CDR1 SSHAT, CDR2 FNYEAQ (reference sequence). This CDR3 has 14 amino acids. Written as DNA, the CDR3 is TGTGCTAGCAGCTTGGCGGGCCAGAGTGGGGAGCTGTTTTTT. It encodes CASSLAGQSGELFF.

The chain couples TRBV14 to TRBJ1-1; D ambiguous. This CDR3 comprises 14 residues. The germline V and J ends were trimmed by 1 base and 1 base, with 7 bases remaining between them. Germline CDR1 SGHDN, CDR2 FVKESK. In nucleotides, the CDR3 is TGTGCCAGCAGCCAAGGTCTTCCGAACACTGAAGCTTTCTTT. It codes for CASSQGLPNTEAFF.

The chain is built from TRBV19 and TRBJ1-3; a weak D match, TRBD1 (5 bases). Per the germline V gene, CDR1 is LNHDA and CDR2 is SQIVND (reference sequence). This CDR3 is 15 amino acids long. Trimming took off 2 bases at V and 0 bases at J, with 8 bases between the two ends. Written as DNA, the CDR3 is TGTGCCAGTAGTATAAGGGACGACTCTGGAAACACCATATATTTT. Translation gives CASSIRDDSGNTIYF.

The chain uses TRBV9 and TRBJ2-1; the match to TRBD1 covers 9 bases. CDR1 is SGDLS and CDR2 is YYNGEE in the germline V gene. Unmatched junction bases numbered 7, after V lost 3 bases and J lost 3 bases. The CDR3 extends over 16 amino acids. The CDR3: CASSATGGADYNEQFF. The DNA of the CDR3 is TGTGCCAGCAGCGCAACAGGGGGCGCCGACTACAATGAGCAGTTCTTC.

This clone appeared a single time. The chain couples TRBV27 to TRBJ2-2; 7 nucleotides agree with TRBD2. V lost 6 bases, J lost 3 bases, and 13 bases stayed unmatched. CDR3 length: 17 residues. Germline V gene lookup returns CDR1 MNHEY and CDR2 SMNVEV (reference sequence). Here the CDR3 reads CASRRNWRGSYTGELFF. The DNA for the CDR3 is TGTGCCAGCAGAAGAAATTGGCGGGGGTCCTACACCGGGGAGCTGTTTTTT.

The chain has TRBV6-1 and TRBJ1-5, with D uncertain. The V gene's germline CDR1 is MNHNS and CDR2 SASEGT. The V and J ends lost 2 bases and 0 bases respectively, with 11 bases between them. This CDR3 has 16 amino acids. CDR3 loop: CASSESYVYSNQPQHF. The CDR3 nucleotides read TGTGCCAGCAGTGAATCGTACGTTTATAGCAATCAGCCCCAGCATTTT.

The V and J genes are TRBV7-9 and TRBJ1-5; 8 bases agree with TRBD1. J gave up 0 bases and V 5 bases, and 3 bases lay outside the gene matches. The CDR3 runs 15 residues. Germline values: CDR1 SEHNR, CDR2 FQNEAQ (reference sequence). DNA of the CDR3: TGTGCCAGCAGCGGACAGGGAGTTAGCAATCAGCCCCAGCATTTT. Translating it yields CASSGQGVSNQPQHF.

The CDR3 region has the DNA TGTGCCACCAGCAGAGATCTTAACGAGGGATGGGAGCCCTTAGCCAAAAACATTCAGTACTTC. Amino acid sequence: CATSRDLNEGWEPLAKNIQYF. The V and J genes are TRBV15 and TRBJ2-4; the D gene is possibly TRBD2 (5 bases). CDR1 is LNHNV, CDR2 YYDKDF, per germline (reference sequence). Trimming left V 0 bases short and J 0 bases short, with 24 bases between. This CDR3 comprises 21 residues.

This clone has more than one count but fewer than ten. The chain combines TRBV2 with TRBJ2-7; tentatively, D is TRBD1 or TRBD2 (5 bases each). Per germline, CDR1 SNHLY and CDR2 FYNNEI. Trimming cost V 5 bases and J 0 bases, with 8 bases left between them. This CDR3 has 13 residues. This chain's CDR3 is CASSPGASYEQYF. Here the CDR3 DNA reads TGTGCCAGCAGTCCCGGGGCCTCCTACGAGCAGTACTTC.